A selection of T cell receptor beta chains follows, all from one sample in a study of blood T cell repertoires in COVID-19. TCRdb's table, derived via immunoSEQ multiplex PCR, lists solely in-frame clones and lacks some. Seen here are over 5,500 clones, roughly four fifths observed once, and the top ten hold roughly 16%. Material for sequencing was peripheral blood. The source of these receptors is a man aged 55 to 69 with acute or convalescent COVID-19. CDR3s include the opening cysteine and the closing phenylalanine or tryptophan. A D gene is named only where the DNA matches it firmly. A clone size is listed for some rows: how often the clone was seen (once, few, many), or a class if it is expanded.

v_gene: TRBV7-8
abundance: .
d_gene: .
j_gene: TRBJ2-7
CDR3aa: CASSSQGYEQYF
CDR3nt: TGTGCCAGCAGCTCACAGGGCTACGAGCAGTACTTC

v_gene: TRBV28
abundance: .
d_gene: TRBD1
j_gene: TRBJ2-7
CDR3aa: CASSLTGQGLAYEQYF
CDR3nt: TGTGCCAGCAGTTTGACGGGACAGGGTCTCGCCTACGAGCAGTACTTC

v_gene: TRBV5-6
abundance: .
d_gene: .
j_gene: TRBJ2-2
CDR3aa: CASSEGLRPSGELFF
CDR3nt: TGTGCCAGCAGCGAGGGACTCCGCCCCAGCGGGGAGCTGTTTTTT

v_gene: TRBV9
abundance: .
d_gene: TRBD1
j_gene: TRBJ2-7
CDR3aa: CASSPRDRVLYEQYF
CDR3nt: TGTGCCAGCAGCCCTAGGGACAGGGTTTTGTACGAGCAGTACTTC

v_gene: TRBV11-1
abundance: .
d_gene: TRBD1
j_gene: TRBJ2-2
CDR3aa: CASSWTGFSGELFF
CDR3nt: TGTGCCAGCAGCTGGACAGGGTTTAGCGGGGAGCTGTTTTTT

v_gene: TRBV19
abundance: .
d_gene: .
j_gene: TRBJ2-7
CDR3aa: CASSIVPGVTYEQYF
CDR3nt: TGTGCCAGTAGTATAGTTCCAGGGGTAACCTACGAGCAGTACTTC

v_gene: TRBV10-3
abundance: .
d_gene: TRBD1
j_gene: TRBJ1-2
CDR3aa: CAIRGQEFDGYTF
CDR3nt: TGTGCCATCAGGGGACAGGAATTCGATGGCTACACCTTC

v_gene: TRBV30
abundance: .
d_gene: .
j_gene: TRBJ1-1
CDR3aa: CAWSRSEGTEAFF
CDR3nt: TGTGCCTGGAGCAGAAGCGAGGGCACTGAAGCTTTCTTT

v_gene: TRBV7-8
abundance: .
d_gene: .
j_gene: TRBJ1-2
CDR3aa: CASSLQGIDRGYTF
CDR3nt: TGTGCCAGCAGCTTACAGGGTATTGATCGTGGCTACACCTTC

v_gene: TRBV18
abundance: .
d_gene: .
j_gene: TRBJ1-3
CDR3aa: CASSPVGQLASGNTIYF
CDR3nt: TGTGCCAGCTCACCCGTAGGACAGTTAGCCTCTGGAAACACCATATATTTT

v_gene: TRBV7-2
abundance: .
d_gene: .
j_gene: TRBJ2-5
CDR3aa: CASSLVGTHQETQYF
CDR3nt: TGTGCCAGCAGCTTAGTCGGGACTCATCAAGAGACCCAGTACTTC

v_gene: TRBV6-6
abundance: .
d_gene: .
j_gene: TRBJ2-7
CDR3aa: CASSYGQNSHEQYF
CDR3nt: TGTGCCAGCAGTTACGGGCAGAACTCCCACGAGCAGTACTTC

v_gene: TRBV5-5
abundance: few
d_gene: TRBD2
j_gene: TRBJ2-1
CDR3aa: CASSLTPTSGYNEQFF
CDR3nt: TGTGCCAGCAGCTTGACACCGACTAGCGGGTACAATGAGCAGTTCTTC

v_gene: TRBV10-3
abundance: .
d_gene: .
j_gene: TRBJ1-2
CDR3aa: CAISDYRTTSGYTF
CDR3nt: TGTGCCATCAGTGATTACCGGACTACCTCTGGCTACACCTTC

v_gene: TRBV6-2/TRBV6-3
abundance: few
d_gene: TRBD2
j_gene: TRBJ2-7
CDR3aa: CASSYGTNSYEQYF
CDR3nt: TGTGCCAGCAGTTACGGGACTAACTCCTACGAGCAGTACTTC

v_gene: TRBV7-2
abundance: .
d_gene: TRBD1
j_gene: TRBJ1-5
CDR3aa: CASSYRQGGQPQHF
CDR3nt: TGTGCCAGCAGCTACAGACAGGGGGGCCAGCCCCAGCATTTT

v_gene: TRBV10-3
abundance: .
d_gene: TRBD2
j_gene: TRBJ2-7
CDR3aa: CAIKGLAGGFEQYF
CDR3nt: TGTGCCATCAAAGGACTAGCGGGGGGGTTCGAGCAGTACTTC

v_gene: TRBV7-6
abundance: .
d_gene: .
j_gene: TRBJ2-3
CDR3aa: CASSPRLTDPTSTDTQYF
CDR3nt: TGTGCCAGCAGCCCGAGGTTGACAGATCCGACTAGCACAGATACGCAGTATTTT

v_gene: TRBV19
abundance: few
d_gene: TRBD2
j_gene: TRBJ2-7
CDR3aa: CASSTGLAGASSYEQYF
CDR3nt: TGTGCCAGTAGTACCGGACTAGCGGGAGCGTCTTCGTACGAGCAGTACTTC

v_gene: TRBV20-1
abundance: .
d_gene: .
j_gene: TRBJ1-2
CDR3aa: CSASGRRLDYGYTF
CDR3nt: TGCAGTGCTAGTGGGCGACGGCTCGACTACGGCTACACCTTC

v_gene: TRBV6-2/TRBV6-3
abundance: .
d_gene: .
j_gene: TRBJ1-2
CDR3aa: CASRPNIAVDYGYTF
CDR3nt: TGTGCCAGCAGGCCTAACATAGCGGTGGACTATGGCTACACCTTC

v_gene: TRBV9
abundance: .
d_gene: TRBD2
j_gene: TRBJ2-2
CDR3aa: CASSPRTSGTGELFF
CDR3nt: TGTGCCAGCAGCCCCCGGACTAGCGGCACCGGGGAGCTGTTTTTT

v_gene: TRBV6-5
abundance: .
d_gene: .
j_gene: TRBJ1-6
CDR3aa: CASSLQRNSPLHF
CDR3nt: TGTGCCAGCAGTTTACAGAGAAATTCACCCCTCCACTTT

v_gene: TRBV19
abundance: .
d_gene: TRBD1
j_gene: TRBJ1-5
CDR3aa: CASRGDRGYSNQPQHF
CDR3nt: TGTGCCAGTAGGGGCGACAGGGGGTATAGCAATCAGCCCCAGCATTTT

v_gene: TRBV24-1
abundance: .
d_gene: TRBD1
j_gene: TRBJ2-7
CDR3aa: CATSAGQSYEQYF
CDR3nt: TGTGCCACCAGTGCGGGACAGAGCTACGAGCAGTACTTC

v_gene: TRBV30
abundance: .
d_gene: TRBD1
j_gene: TRBJ2-7
CDR3aa: CAWSTGQGFVEQYF
CDR3nt: TGTGCCTGGAGTACGGGACAGGGTTTTGTCGAGCAGTACTTC

v_gene: TRBV28
abundance: .
d_gene: .
j_gene: TRBJ1-1
CDR3aa: CASSRPGGSTEAFF
CDR3nt: TGTGCCAGCAGCCGACCGGGGGGTAGCACTGAAGCTTTCTTT

v_gene: TRBV3-1/TRBV3-2
abundance: .
d_gene: TRBD2
j_gene: TRBJ2-7
CDR3aa: CASSPGGLSYEQYF
CDR3nt: TGTGCCAGCAGCCCGGGAGGACTTTCCTACGAGCAGTACTTC

v_gene: TRBV30
abundance: few
d_gene: .
j_gene: TRBJ1-1
CDR3aa: CAWSVRGRTEAFF
CDR3nt: TGTGCCTGGAGTGTACGTGGGCGCACTGAAGCTTTCTTT

v_gene: TRBV5-1
abundance: few
d_gene: TRBD1
j_gene: TRBJ1-1
CDR3aa: CASSPDQGAVNTEAFF
CDR3nt: TGCGCCAGCAGCCCTGATCAGGGGGCGGTGAACACTGAAGCTTTCTTT

v_gene: TRBV5-1
abundance: .
d_gene: TRBD2
j_gene: TRBJ2-3
CDR3aa: CASSLNLRGLAGTDTQYF
CDR3nt: TGCGCCAGCAGCTTGAATCTCAGGGGACTAGCGGGCACAGATACGCAGTATTTT

v_gene: TRBV7-2
abundance: .
d_gene: TRBD1
j_gene: TRBJ1-2
CDR3aa: CASSQSQGANGYTF
CDR3nt: TGTGCCAGCAGCCAAAGCCAGGGGGCGAATGGCTACACCTTC

v_gene: TRBV15
abundance: .
d_gene: TRBD1
j_gene: TRBJ2-7
CDR3aa: CATSRESVGQGFSVYF
CDR3nt: TGTGCCACCAGCAGAGAGTCGGTGGGACAGGGGTTCTCTGTGTACTTC

v_gene: TRBV5-1
abundance: few
d_gene: TRBD1
j_gene: TRBJ1-1
CDR3aa: CASSEGTGQPEAFF
CDR3nt: TGCGCCAGCAGCGAAGGGACAGGGCAGCCTGAAGCTTTCTTT

v_gene: TRBV7-2
abundance: once
d_gene: TRBD2
j_gene: TRBJ2-5
CDR3aa: CASSLQRGGEQETQYF
CDR3nt: TGTGCCAGCAGCCTTCAGCGGGGGGGGGAACAAGAGACCCAGTACTTC

v_gene: TRBV5-5
abundance: .
d_gene: .
j_gene: TRBJ2-7
CDR3aa: CASSSGHLEQYF
CDR3nt: TGTGCCAGCAGCTCGGGACACCTGGAGCAGTACTTC

v_gene: TRBV14
abundance: .
d_gene: TRBD1
j_gene: TRBJ2-1
CDR3aa: CASSQVGQGSYNEQFF
CDR3nt: TGTGCCAGCAGCCAAGTAGGACAGGGGTCCTACAATGAGCAGTTCTTC

v_gene: TRBV15
abundance: .
d_gene: TRBD1
j_gene: TRBJ1-5
CDR3aa: CATSRREGNRGRYNQPQHF
CDR3nt: TGTGCCACCAGCCGGAGAGAGGGGAACAGGGGGCGTTACAATCAGCCCCAGCATTTT

v_gene: TRBV11-3
abundance: few
d_gene: .
j_gene: TRBJ2-2
CDR3aa: CASSSSSGANTGELFF
CDR3nt: TGTGCCAGCAGCTCATCATCAGGGGCGAACACCGGGGAGCTGTTTTTT

v_gene: TRBV5-6
abundance: .
d_gene: .
j_gene: TRBJ1-1
CDR3aa: CASSLVSDNTEAFF
CDR3nt: TGTGCCAGCAGCTTGGTTTCAGATAACACTGAAGCTTTCTTT

v_gene: TRBV11-2
abundance: once
d_gene: TRBD2
j_gene: TRBJ2-5
CDR3aa: CASSRGLANYLETQYF
CDR3nt: TGTGCCAGCAGCCGGGGACTAGCGAATTATTTGGAGACCCAGTACTTC

v_gene: TRBV3-1/TRBV3-2
abundance: .
d_gene: TRBD2
j_gene: TRBJ2-2
CDR3aa: CASSPNLRLAVTGELFF
CDR3nt: TGTGCCAGCAGCCCCAACCTCCGGCTAGCGGTCACCGGGGAGCTGTTTTTT

v_gene: TRBV28
abundance: .
d_gene: .
j_gene: TRBJ1-2
CDR3aa: CASSLWGALGYTF
CDR3nt: TGTGCCAGCAGTTTATGGGGGGCGCTTGGCTACACCTTC

v_gene: TRBV5-5
abundance: .
d_gene: .
j_gene: TRBJ2-7
CDR3aa: CASSLAQNYEQYF
CDR3nt: TGTGCCAGCAGCTTGGCCCAGAACTACGAGCAGTACTTC

v_gene: TRBV28
abundance: .
d_gene: TRBD1
j_gene: TRBJ2-7
CDR3aa: CASSLSGQGTAEQYF
CDR3nt: TGTGCCAGCAGCCTCTCGGGACAGGGCACCGCCGAGCAGTACTTC